This TCR beta chain was obtained from a study of T-cell reconstitution after alpha-beta-depleted transplantation in children. Unique molecular identifiers featured in how the TCRbeta library was prepared. TCRdb recomputed calls from the PCR reads with MiXCR, one row per CDR3 protein. The table records hundreds of thousands of distinct CDR3 sequences, approximately 12% of them present only once. The V and J ends lost 3 bases and 0 bases respectively, with 9 bases between them. Germline V lookup: CDR1 ENHRY, CDR2 SYGVKD. The CDR3 sequence is 14 residues long. The chain recombines TRBV10-3 with TRBJ2-7, with D tentatively TRBD1 (6 bases). This sequence originates from a human donor who donated a stem cell graft to a child with combined immunodeficiency. The material sequenced was PBMCs from the stem cell graft donor, taken from the stem cell graft. The CDR3 bases are TGTGCCATCAGTGATCAGGGGACCTCCTACGAGCAGTACTTC. It translates to CAISDQGTSYEQYF.